Sequencing of this T cell receptor (beta chain) was carried out in a study of shared clonotypes between healthy human individuals. This CDR3 comprises 16 residues. The naive CD8 population came from CD45RO-negative cells selected for CCR7, without terminally differentiated effector memory CD45RA+ cells. Adult Caucasians living in Nashville, Tennessee made up all of the donors. Assay: immunoSEQ multiplex PCR; the TCRdb copy retains only in-frame clones and omits some. The sample includes about 1.9 million clones, about 94% of them seen just once. The TCR sequence derives from a man between 18 and 29 years old in good health. Some clones in this sample may be carry-over from other donors' samples. The V call is TRBV21-1, the J call TRBJ2-2; the DNA was not compared with TRBD2, the D call given in the table. TRBV21-1 is tagged as a pseudogene. Sequencing was carried out using naive CD8+ T cells from PBMCs. The CDR3 bases are TGTGCCAGCAGCAAAATTCTGCGGGGCCTCAACGGGGAGCTGTTTTTT. Translated, it gives CASSKILRGLNGELFF.